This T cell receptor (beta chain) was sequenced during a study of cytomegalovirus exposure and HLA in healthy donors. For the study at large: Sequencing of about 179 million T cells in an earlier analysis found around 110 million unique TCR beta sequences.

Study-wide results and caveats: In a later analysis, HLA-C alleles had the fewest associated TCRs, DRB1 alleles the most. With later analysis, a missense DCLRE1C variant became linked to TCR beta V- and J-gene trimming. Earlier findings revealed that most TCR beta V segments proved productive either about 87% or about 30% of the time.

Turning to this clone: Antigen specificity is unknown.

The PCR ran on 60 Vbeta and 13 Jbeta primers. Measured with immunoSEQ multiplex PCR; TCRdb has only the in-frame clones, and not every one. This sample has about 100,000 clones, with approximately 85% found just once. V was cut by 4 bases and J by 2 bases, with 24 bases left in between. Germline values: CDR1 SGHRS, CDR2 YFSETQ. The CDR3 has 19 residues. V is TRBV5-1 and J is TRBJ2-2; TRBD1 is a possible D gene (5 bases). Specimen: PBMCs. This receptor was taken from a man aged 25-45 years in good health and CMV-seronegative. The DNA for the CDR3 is TGCGCCAGCAGCAAACAACTACAGCTCAGGGTTTCCAACACCGGGGAGCTGTTTTTT. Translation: CASSKQLQLRVSNTGELFF.